Below are 25 T cell receptor beta chains sequenced from a single sample in a study of T cells in Graves' hyperthyroidism and ophthalmopathy. RNA transcripts served as the template for amplifying TCR beta CDR3 regions. The HTBI primer set served for first-round RT-PCR of the TCR CDR3. From the multiplex PCR reads, TCRdb called clonotypes with MiXCR, one entry per CDR3 protein. This sample has more than 100,000 distinct CDR3 sequences, with about 50% found just once. Material for sequencing was blood. Receptor source: a man aged 35-49 years with Graves' hyperthyroidism.

At least ten counts were recorded for this clonotype. V is TRBV9 and J is TRBJ2-3; 8 bases match TRBD2. V was pared by 3 bases and J by 5 bases, with 11 bases of the junction left unmatched. This CDR3 region has 16 residues. Germline CDR1 and CDR2: SGDLS and YYNGEE. The DNA for the CDR3 is TGTGCCAGCAGCGCCAGGATAATGGCGGGGGGAGATACGCAGTATTTT. Amino acids: CASSARIMAGGDTQYF.

As regards this clonotype: The missing conserved phenylalanine or tryptophan at the end of this CDR3 makes a read error likely. Because the CDR3's place on the DNA is in doubt, the DNA is left out and the CDR3 is given as listed by TCRdb. J is TRBJ2-1 and V is TRBV20-1; the tabulated D call, TRBD1, remains unverified against the DNA. Termini included, the CDR3 measures 10 amino acids. Germline values: CDR1 DFQATT, CDR2 SNEGSKA (reference sequence). The CDR3 is CSAPRRLTGL.

Note on this clonotype: This could be a read error, since a much larger clone is one nucleotide away. The V and J genes are TRBV4-2 and TRBJ2-2; TRBD1 aligns across 7 bases. CDR1 and CDR2 from the germline V gene are LGHNA and YNFKEQ. There are 16 residues in the CDR3. The CDR3 DNA sequence: TGTGCCGGCAGCCAAGATCGGACAGGATGGGCCGGGGAGCTGTTTTTT. Translating gives CAGSQDRTGWAGELFF.

The V and J genes are TRBV20-1 and TRBJ1-2; D gene unclear. V was cut by 3 bases and J by 3 bases, with 2 bases left in between. This CDR3 has 10 amino acids. Germline V gene data show CDR1 as DFQATT and CDR2 as SNEGSKA (reference sequence). The CDR3 sequence is CSARHYGYTF. The CDR3 DNA reads as TGCAGTGCTAGGCACTATGGCTACACCTTC.

This clonotype has ten or more counts. The chain joins TRBV7-9 to TRBJ1-3; 7 bases are shared with TRBD1. V dropped 5 bases and J dropped 0; count of bases not matched to a gene: 7. Germline V gene lookup returns CDR1 SEHNR and CDR2 FQNEAQ (reference sequence). This CDR3 is 16 amino acids long. The DNA of the CDR3 is TGTGCCAGCAGCCCGGGACAGCCAAACTCTGGAAACACCATATATTTT. It encodes CASSPGQPNSGNTIYF.

This chain joins TRBV20-1 and TRBJ2-5; 14 bases match TRBD2. This CDR3 is 14 amino acids long. Germline values: CDR1 DFQATT, CDR2 SNEGSKA (reference sequence). J was trimmed by 4 bases and V by 8 bases; bases with no gene match: 6. In DNA form, the CDR3 reads TGCAGTCCTGGGGGACTAGCGGGGGTAGAGACCCAGTACTTC. It codes for CSPGGLAGVETQYF.

The chain is built from TRBV7-9 and TRBJ1-1; D is unresolved. Germline V gene lookup returns CDR1 SEHNR and CDR2 FQNEAQ (reference sequence). The CDR3 runs to 14 residues. The ends were cut back, 2 bases at V and 2 bases at J, with 9 bases in the middle. CDR3 sequence reads: CASSLSAGNTEAFF. In DNA form, the CDR3 reads TGTGCCAGCAGCTTATCGGCCGGAAACACTGAAGCTTTCTTT.

Of note for this clonotype: The CDR3 does not close with the conserved phenylalanine or tryptophan, likely indicating a read error. The limits of the CDR3 on the DNA are not certain, so only TCRdb's listed CDR3 is given. The chain uses TRBV7-6 and TRBJ2-1; the listed D gene, TRBD2, was not tested against the DNA. The CDR3 contains 11 residues when both ends are counted. Germline lookup yields CDR1 SGHVS and CDR2 FNYEAQ. The CDR3 region is CASSLRSAGGT.

The sample holds a few counts of this clonotype. The chain has TRBV12-3 or TRBV12-4 and TRBJ2-4; TRBD2 might be the D (6 bases). Trimming shortened V by 6 bases and J by 5 bases, and 14 bases separated the two germline ends. The CDR3 extends over 14 amino acids. CDR3 amino acids: CASRRAGFENIQYF. CDR3 sequence (DNA): TGTGCCAGCAGAAGGGCGGGGTTCGAAAACATTCAGTACTTC.

V usage is TRBV15 and J usage is TRBJ2-6; 13 nucleotides line up with TRBD2. This CDR3 has 18 amino acids. The trim removed 3 bases at V and 0 bases at J, leaving 2 bases unmatched. Germline CDR1 is LNHNV and CDR2 is YYDKDF (reference sequence). The CDR3 loop reads CATSSRTSGGSGANVLTF. The CDR3 DNA sequence: TGTGCCACCAGCAGCCGGACTAGCGGGGGCTCTGGGGCCAACGTCCTGACTTTC.

This clonotype was seen at least ten times. The V call is TRBV7-2, the J call TRBJ2-6, with D hard to call. Looked up from germline, CDR1 is SGHTA and CDR2 is FQGNSA. V lost 4 bases and J 13 bases, leaving 11 bases between the germline ends. CDR3 size: 12 residues. In nucleotides, the CDR3 is TGTGCCAGCAGCTCATCGGTGGGGGTCCTGACTTTC. Protein product: CASSSSVGVLTF.

V is TRBV5-1 and J is TRBJ1-2; D is perhaps TRBD1 (6 bases). The CDR3 runs 13 residues. CDR1 is SGHRS, CDR2 YFSETQ, per germline. Trimming removed 5 bases from V and 8 bases from J, with 16 bases in between. In nucleotides, the CDR3 is TGCGCCAGCAGGCCACCCCCAGGGGCGGGCTACACCTTC. It translates to CASRPPPGAGYTF. Variable domain in full (rest from reference TRBV5-1 and TRBJ1-2): KAGVTQTPRYLIKTRGQQVTLSCSPISGHRSVSWYQQTPGQGLQFLFEYFSETQRNKGNFPGRFSGRQFSNSRSEMNVSTLELGDSALYLCASRPPPGAGYTFGSGTRLTVV.

Concerning this clonotype itself: Given a much more abundant clone one base away, this may be a read error. J is TRBJ2-4 and V is TRBV20-1, with D perhaps TRBD2 (6 bases). Deletions cut 5 bases from V and 0 bases from J, with 14 bases between. Germline lookup yields CDR1 DFQATT and CDR2 SNEGSKA (reference sequence). The CDR3 loop spans 15 amino acids. The CDR3 is CSALEPAGAKNIQYF. The CDR3 DNA sequence: TGCAGTGCTCTCGAACCAGCGGGAGCCAAAAACATTCAGTACTTC.

This clonotype was recorded many times. Being one base from a much bigger clone, this may be a read error. The conserved phenylalanine or tryptophan normally closing the CDR3 is absent here, so this likely arose from a read error. This chain links TRBV19 with TRBJ2-1; D uncertain. Germline loops: CDR1 LNHDA, CDR2 SQIVND (reference sequence). Trimming removed 0 bases at V and 8 bases at J, with 8 bases between. The CDR3 contains 13 residues. This CDR3 reads CASSIDRGDEQFL. Here the CDR3 DNA reads TGTGCCAGTAGTATAGATCGAGGCGATGAGCAGTTCCTC.

This clonotype was seen at least ten times. The chain employs TRBV20-1 and TRBJ1-1; a weak D match, TRBD1 (6 bases). The CDR3 length is 13 residues. Germline CDR1 DFQATT, CDR2 SNEGSKA (reference sequence). Trimming cost V 5 bases and J 1 base, with 11 bases left between them. For the CDR3, the DNA is TGCAGTGCTGGGGGACACCAGAACACTGAAGCTTTCTTT. Translating it yields CSAGGHQNTEAFF.

This clonotype was counted at least ten times. The gene calls are TRBV7-3 and TRBJ2-5; no firm D call. V dropped 1 base and J dropped 4 bases, with 13 bases sitting between them. The length of the CDR3 is 15 residues. Per germline, CDR1 SGHTA and CDR2 FQGTGA. The CDR3 sequence is CASSLKGSILETQYF. The DNA of the CDR3 is TGTGCCAGCAGCTTAAAAGGGTCCATTTTAGAGACCCAGTACTTC.

Worth noting for this clonotype: It is likely a read error, because the conserved phenylalanine at the end of the CDR3 is missing. The DNA is omitted, as the CDR3 cannot be located on it reliably, and the CDR3 follows TCRdb's listing. The V call is TRBV29-1, the J call TRBJ1-1; the DNA was not compared with TRBD1, the D call given in the table. A total of 12 residues make up the CDR3, ends included. CDR1 is SQVTM, CDR2 ANQGSEA, per germline. This CDR3 reads CSVGGRGTEASL.

The chain joins TRBV30 to TRBJ2-3; D possibly uses TRBD1 or TRBD2 (5 bases each). The CDR3 consists of 13 residues. CDR1 and CDR2 from the germline V gene are GTSNPN and SVGIG (reference sequence). Trimming took off 5 bases at V and 7 bases at J, with 16 bases between the two ends. CDR3 nucleotide sequence: TGTGCCTGGGGTGGGGGAACGCTCAATACGCAGTATTTT. Encoded protein: CAWGGGTLNTQYF.

The CDR3 loop is CSANRLAGVSYEQYF. CDR3 DNA: TGCAGTGCCAACCGACTAGCGGGAGTCTCCTACGAGCAGTACTTC. The chain uses TRBV20-1 and TRBJ2-7, with TRBD2 matching over 12 bases. Germline V lookup: CDR1 DFQATT, CDR2 SNEGSKA (reference sequence). V was pared by 6 bases and J by 0 bases, with 6 bases of the junction left unmatched. This CDR3 spans 15 amino acids.

There are many counts of this clonotype. The chain joins TRBV11-3 to TRBJ2-4, with 11 bases identical to TRBD2. Germline CDR1 is SGHNT and CDR2 is YENEEA. The junction had 16 bases not matched to a gene; V was cut back by 4 bases and J by 8 bases. This CDR3 has 18 amino acids. The DNA for the CDR3 is TGTGCCAGCAGCTACGGGACTAGCGGAGCTCTAGGTTCTGACATTCAGTACTTC. Translated, it gives CASSYGTSGALGSDIQYF.

The chain combines TRBV9 with TRBJ2-5; TRBD2 matches at 10 bases. Germline trimming cut 3 bases from V and 4 bases from J; bases unmatched to any gene: 9. The CDR3 has 16 residues. Germline V CDR1 and CDR2: SGDLS, YYNGEE. CDR3 in DNA: TGTGCCAGCAGCGCGGACAGCGGGGGGGCAGTAGAGACCCAGTACTTC. Amino acids: CASSADSGGAVETQYF.

In this sample, this clonotype turned up once. The CDR3 region is CATSRGFMGGQPQQYF. The CDR3 bases are TGTGCCACCAGCAGAGGTTTCATGGGCGGTCAGCCCCAGCAGTACTTC. The chain joins TRBV15 to TRBJ2-7; no clear D. The V gene's germline CDR1 is LNHNV and CDR2 YYDKDF (reference sequence). The CDR3 is 16 residues long. The V and J ends lost 1 base and 8 bases respectively, with 21 bases between them.

In regard to this clonotype: The missing conserved phenylalanine or tryptophan at the end of this CDR3 makes a read error likely. The V call is TRBV20-1, the J call TRBJ2-5; D perhaps matches TRBD1 (5 bases). The length of the CDR3 is 13 residues. Germline loops: CDR1 DFQATT, CDR2 SNEGSKA (reference sequence). The CDR3 spells CGARGMSQETQYL. The CDR3 region has the DNA TGCGGTGCTAGGGGAATGTCCCAAGAGACCCAGTACCTC.

The table lists this clonotype with many counts. This chain joins TRBV7-2 and TRBJ2-3, with 16 bases matching TRBD2. Germline values: CDR1 SGHTA, CDR2 FQGNSA. The CDR3 contains 18 residues. V shed 1 base and J 2 bases; nucleotides not matched to a gene: 3. CDR3 DNA sequence: TGTGCCAGCAGCTTAGAGGGGACTAGCGGGGGGGCCACAGATACGCAGTATTTT. Its protein is CASSLEGTSGGATDTQYF.

For this clonotype: Because it lacks the conserved phenylalanine or tryptophan at the end, this CDR3 is likely a read error. V is TRBV24-1 and J is TRBJ1-5, with 7 nucleotides matching TRBD1. Judging by the DNA end, TRBJ2-3 fits better; the J call may be wrong. This CDR3 is built from 15 residues. Germline V gene sequence: CDR1 KGHDR, CDR2 SFDVKD. CDR3 sequence: CATSERQGAGDAQYL. CDR3 in DNA: TGTGCCACCAGTGAGAGACAGGGTGCAGGCGATGCGCAGTATCTT.